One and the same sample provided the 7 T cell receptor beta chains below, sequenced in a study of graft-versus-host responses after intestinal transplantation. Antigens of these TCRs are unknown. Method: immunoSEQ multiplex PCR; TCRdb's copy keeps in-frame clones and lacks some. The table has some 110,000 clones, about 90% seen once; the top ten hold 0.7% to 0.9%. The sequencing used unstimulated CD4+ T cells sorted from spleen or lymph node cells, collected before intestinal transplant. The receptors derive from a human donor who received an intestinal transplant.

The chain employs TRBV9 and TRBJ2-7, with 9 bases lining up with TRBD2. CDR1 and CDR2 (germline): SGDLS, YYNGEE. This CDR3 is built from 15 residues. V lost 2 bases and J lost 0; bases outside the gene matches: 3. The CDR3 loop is CASSVTSGASYEQYF. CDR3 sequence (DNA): TGTGCCAGCAGCGTGACTAGCGGTGCCTCCTACGAGCAGTACTTC.

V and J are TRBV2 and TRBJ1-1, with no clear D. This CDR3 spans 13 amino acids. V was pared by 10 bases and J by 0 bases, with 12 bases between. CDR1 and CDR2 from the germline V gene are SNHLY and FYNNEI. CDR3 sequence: CATVGFLNTEAFF. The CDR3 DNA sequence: TGTGCCACCGTGGGGTTCCTGAACACTGAAGCTTTCTTT.

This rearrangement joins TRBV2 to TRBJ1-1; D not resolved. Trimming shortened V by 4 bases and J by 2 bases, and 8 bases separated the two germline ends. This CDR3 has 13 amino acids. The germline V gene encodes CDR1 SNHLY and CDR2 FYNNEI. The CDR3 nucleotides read TGTGCCAGCAGTGGTCGCGGAAACACTGAAGCTTTCTTT. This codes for CASSGRGNTEAFF.

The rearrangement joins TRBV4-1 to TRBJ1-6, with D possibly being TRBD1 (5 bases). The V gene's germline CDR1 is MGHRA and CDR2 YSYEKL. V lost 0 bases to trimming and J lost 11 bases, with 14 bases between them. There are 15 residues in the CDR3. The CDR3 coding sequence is TGCGCCAGCAGCCAAGAACCGGGGCCGCAAGCACCCCTCCACTTT. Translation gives CASSQEPGPQAPLHF.

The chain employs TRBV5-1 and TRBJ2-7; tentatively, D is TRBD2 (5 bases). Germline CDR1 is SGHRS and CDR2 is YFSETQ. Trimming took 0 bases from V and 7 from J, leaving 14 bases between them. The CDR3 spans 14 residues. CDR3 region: CASSLVAGGYEQYF. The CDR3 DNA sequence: TGCGCCAGCAGCTTGGTTGCGGGCGGGTATGAGCAGTACTTC.

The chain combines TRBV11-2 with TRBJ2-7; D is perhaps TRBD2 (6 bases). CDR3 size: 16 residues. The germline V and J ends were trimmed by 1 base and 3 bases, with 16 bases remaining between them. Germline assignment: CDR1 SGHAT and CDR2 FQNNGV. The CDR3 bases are TGTGCCAGCAGCTTAGGTGCGGGGAACTACCACTACGAGCAGTACTTC. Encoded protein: CASSLGAGNYHYEQYF.

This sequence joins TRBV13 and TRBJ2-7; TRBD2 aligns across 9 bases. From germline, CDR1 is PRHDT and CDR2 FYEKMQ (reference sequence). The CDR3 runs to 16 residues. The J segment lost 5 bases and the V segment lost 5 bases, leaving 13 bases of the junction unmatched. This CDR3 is CASSPRPGRGGDEQYF. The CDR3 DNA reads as TGTGCCAGCAGCCCACGCCCGGGGCGGGGGGGAGACGAGCAGTACTTC.